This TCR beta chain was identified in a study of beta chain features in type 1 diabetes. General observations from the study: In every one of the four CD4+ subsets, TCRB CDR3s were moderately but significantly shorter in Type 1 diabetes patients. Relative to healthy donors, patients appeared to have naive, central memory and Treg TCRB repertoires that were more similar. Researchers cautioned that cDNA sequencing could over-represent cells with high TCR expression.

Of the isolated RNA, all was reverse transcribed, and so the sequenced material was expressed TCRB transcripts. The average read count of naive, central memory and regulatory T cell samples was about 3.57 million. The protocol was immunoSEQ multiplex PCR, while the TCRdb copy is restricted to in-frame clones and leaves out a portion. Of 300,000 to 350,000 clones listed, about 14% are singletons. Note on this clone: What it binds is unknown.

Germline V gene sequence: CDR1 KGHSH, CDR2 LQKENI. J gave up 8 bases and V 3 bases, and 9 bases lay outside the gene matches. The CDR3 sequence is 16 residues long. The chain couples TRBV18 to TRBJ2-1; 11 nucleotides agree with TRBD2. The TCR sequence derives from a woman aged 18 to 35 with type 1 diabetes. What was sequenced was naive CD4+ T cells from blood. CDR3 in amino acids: CASSPVPGLAADEQFF. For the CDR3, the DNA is TGTGCCAGCTCACCGGTCCCGGGACTAGCGGCCGATGAGCAGTTCTTC.